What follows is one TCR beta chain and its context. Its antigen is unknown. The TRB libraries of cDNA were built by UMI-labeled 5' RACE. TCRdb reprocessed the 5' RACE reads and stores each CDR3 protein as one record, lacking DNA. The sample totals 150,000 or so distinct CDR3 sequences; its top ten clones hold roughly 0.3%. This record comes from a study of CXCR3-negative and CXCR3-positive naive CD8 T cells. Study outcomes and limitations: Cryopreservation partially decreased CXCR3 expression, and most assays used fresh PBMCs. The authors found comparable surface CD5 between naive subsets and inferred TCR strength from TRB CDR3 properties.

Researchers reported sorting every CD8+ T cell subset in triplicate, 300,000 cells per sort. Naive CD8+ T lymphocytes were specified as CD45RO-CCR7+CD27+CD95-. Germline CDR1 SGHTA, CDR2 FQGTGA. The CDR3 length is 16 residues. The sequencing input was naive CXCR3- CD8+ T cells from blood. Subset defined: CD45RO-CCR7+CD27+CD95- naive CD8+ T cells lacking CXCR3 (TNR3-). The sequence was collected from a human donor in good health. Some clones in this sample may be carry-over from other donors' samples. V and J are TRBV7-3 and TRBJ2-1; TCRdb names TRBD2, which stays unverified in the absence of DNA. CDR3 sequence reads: CASSLVAGGSYNEQFF.